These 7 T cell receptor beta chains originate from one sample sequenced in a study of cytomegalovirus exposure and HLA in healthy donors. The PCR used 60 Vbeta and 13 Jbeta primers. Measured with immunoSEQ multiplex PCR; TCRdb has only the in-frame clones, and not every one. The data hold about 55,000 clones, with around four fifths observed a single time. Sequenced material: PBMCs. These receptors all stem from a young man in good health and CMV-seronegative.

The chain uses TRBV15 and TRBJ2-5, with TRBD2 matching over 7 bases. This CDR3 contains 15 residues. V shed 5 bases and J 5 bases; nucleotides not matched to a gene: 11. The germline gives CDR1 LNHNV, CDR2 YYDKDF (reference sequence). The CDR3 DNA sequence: TGTGCCACCAGCTCCCGGAGGGGAGGGTTTGAGACCCAGTACTTC. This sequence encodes CATSSRRGGFETQYF.

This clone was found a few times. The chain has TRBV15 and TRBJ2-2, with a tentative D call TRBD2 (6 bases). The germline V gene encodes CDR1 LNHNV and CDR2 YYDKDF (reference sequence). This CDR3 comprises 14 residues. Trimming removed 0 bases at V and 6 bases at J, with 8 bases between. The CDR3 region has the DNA TGTGCCACCAGCAGAGACAGGGAGGCCGGGGAGCTGTTTTTT. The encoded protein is CATSRDREAGELFF.

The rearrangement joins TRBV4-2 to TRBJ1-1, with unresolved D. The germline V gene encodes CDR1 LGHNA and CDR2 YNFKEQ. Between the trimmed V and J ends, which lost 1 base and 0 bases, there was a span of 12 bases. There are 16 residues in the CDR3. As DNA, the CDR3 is TGTGCCAGCAGCCAAGTCAAGTTCGGGTTGAACACTGAAGCTTTCTTT. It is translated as CASSQVKFGLNTEAFF.

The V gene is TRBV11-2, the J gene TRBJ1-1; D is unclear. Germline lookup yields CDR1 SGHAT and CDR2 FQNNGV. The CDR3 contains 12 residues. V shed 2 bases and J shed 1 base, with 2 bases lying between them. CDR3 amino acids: CASSLQNTEAFF. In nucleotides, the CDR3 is TGTGCCAGCAGCTTACAGAACACTGAAGCTTTCTTT. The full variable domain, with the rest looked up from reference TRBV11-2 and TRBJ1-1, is EAGVAQSPRYKIIEKRQSVAFWCNPISGHATLYWYQQILGQGPKLLIQFQNNGVVDDSQLPKDRFSAERLKGVDSTLKIQPAKLEDSAVYLCASSLQNTEAFFGQGTRLTVV.

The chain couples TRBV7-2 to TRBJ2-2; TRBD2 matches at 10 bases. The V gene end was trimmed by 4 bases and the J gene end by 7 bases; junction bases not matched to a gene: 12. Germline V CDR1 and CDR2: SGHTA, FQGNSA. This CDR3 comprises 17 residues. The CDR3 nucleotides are TGTGCCAGCAGCTACTCTGGGGAGCGGGGGGGCATCGGGGAGCTGTTTTTT. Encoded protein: CASSYSGERGGIGELFF.

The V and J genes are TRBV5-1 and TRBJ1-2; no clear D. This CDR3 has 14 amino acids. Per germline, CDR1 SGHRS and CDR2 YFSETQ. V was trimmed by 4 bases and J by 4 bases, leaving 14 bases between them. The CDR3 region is CASSPTQAGYGYTF. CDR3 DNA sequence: TGCGCCAGCAGCCCCACCCAGGCGGGCTATGGCTACACCTTC.

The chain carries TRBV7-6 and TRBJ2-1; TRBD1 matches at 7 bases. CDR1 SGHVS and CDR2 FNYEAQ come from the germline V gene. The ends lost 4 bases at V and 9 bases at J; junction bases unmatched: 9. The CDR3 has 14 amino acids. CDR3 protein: CASSSDRVIGEQFF. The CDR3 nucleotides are TGTGCCAGCAGCTCAGACAGGGTTATAGGTGAGCAGTTCTTC.